These 31 T cell receptor beta chains originate from one sample sequenced in a study of breast tumors, draining lymph nodes, adjacent tissues. TCRdb processed the multiplex PCR reads anew with MiXCR; each CDR3 protein has one entry. Seen here are a few hundred thousand distinct CDR3 sequences, less than 40% observed once, and the top ten hold approximately 3.6%. Samples came from axillary lymph nodes draining the breast cancer. The sample taken for sequencing was axillary lymph node tissue. Receptors originate from a female donor with breast cancer. Some clones in this sample may be carry-over from other donors' samples.

Of note for this clonotype: A read error may account for a junction end that differs from germline. The rearrangement joins TRBV5-8 to TRBJ2-2, with 10 bases lining up with TRBD2. The CDR3 sequence is 18 residues long. Germline V CDR1 and CDR2: SGHTS, YDEGEE. The CDR3 nucleotides are TGTGCCAGCAGCTTGGTGTCTAGCGGGGGCGCGAACACCGGGAAGCTGTTTTTT. Amino acids: CASSLVSSGGANTGKLFF.

This clonotype was recorded at least ten times. V usage is TRBV30 and J usage is TRBJ2-7, with D hard to call. The V end was cut by 4 bases, the J end by 0 bases, with 7 bases between. This CDR3 contains 12 residues. The V gene's germline CDR1 is GTSNPN and CDR2 SVGIG (reference sequence). The CDR3 DNA reads as TGTGCCTGGAAAGGCCCCTCCTACGAGCAGTACTTC. Translating gives CAWKGPSYEQYF.

This clonotype was detected many times. CDR3 nucleotide sequence: TGTGCCATCAGTGAGTCGATTGCAGGGTCCTATCCCCGGGACATTCAGTACTTC. Its translation: CAISESIAGSYPRDIQYF. The J gene is TRBJ2-4, the V gene TRBV10-3; a possible D gene is TRBD1 (5 bases). V gave up 0 bases and J gave up 8 bases, with 23 bases separating them. Germline V gene sequence: CDR1 ENHRY, CDR2 SYGVKD. The CDR3 runs 18 residues.

At least ten counts were recorded for this clonotype. The genes are TRBV25-1 and TRBJ1-3, with a weak D call TRBD1 (5 bases). Germline CDR1 reads MGHDK; CDR2 reads SYGVNS. The CDR3 length is 17 residues. Trimming left V 3 bases short and J 0 bases short, with 15 bases between. The CDR3 sequence: CASSDSRRGGSGNTIYF. As DNA, the CDR3 is TGTGCCAGCAGTGACTCCAGGAGGGGAGGCTCTGGAAACACCATATATTTT.

As for this clonotype: A much more abundant neighbour one base away suggests this may be a read error. The chain recombines TRBV6-6 with TRBJ2-2, with TRBD2 as a possible D gene (5 bases). The CDR3 is 14 residues long. Germline assignment: CDR1 MNHNY and CDR2 SVGAGI (reference sequence). CDR3 sequence: CASSHSEGTGELFF. The CDR3 DNA follows: TGTGCCAGCAGTCACTCAGAGGGCACCGGGGAGCTGTTTTTT.

At least ten counts were recorded for this clonotype. The rearrangement uses TRBV13 and TRBJ2-3; D might be TRBD2 (5 bases). The CDR3 is made up of 14 amino acids. V lost 4 bases to trimming and J lost 1 base, with 9 bases between them. Looked up from germline, CDR1 is PRHDT and CDR2 is FYEKMQ (reference sequence). CDR3 DNA: TGTGCCAGCAGCTATAGCGCTGGCACAGATACGCAGTATTTT. Amino acid sequence: CASSYSAGTDTQYF.

This clonotype was seen ten or more times. This chain uses TRBV14 with TRBJ2-7, with a possible D match to TRBD2 (6 bases). Germline assignment: CDR1 SGHDN and CDR2 FVKESK. This CDR3 spans 16 amino acids. Trimming pared 2 bases from V and 1 base from J, leaving 15 bases between. CDR3 residues: CASSQISGTSSYEQYF. For the CDR3, the DNA is TGTGCCAGCAGCCAAATTTCCGGGACTTCTTCCTACGAGCAGTACTTC.

This clonotype has a count of ten or more. The V and J genes are TRBV24-1 and TRBJ2-2; 8 nucleotides match TRBD2. The V segment lost 5 bases and the J segment 5 bases; nucleotides outside the gene matches: 9. The germline V gene encodes CDR1 KGHDR and CDR2 SFDVKD. The CDR3 length is 16 residues. The DNA for the CDR3 is TGTGCCACCAGTGTCGGTAGCGGGATATTAACCGGGGAGCTGTTTTTT. Protein: CATSVGSGILTGELFF.

A few counts support this clonotype. The junction departs from germline at one end; a sequencing error may be responsible. This chain uses TRBV7-9 with TRBJ1-2, with a possible D match to TRBD1 (5 bases). CDR3 length equals 15 residues. Germline CDR1 and CDR2: SEHNR and FQNEAQ (reference sequence). In DNA form, the CDR3 reads TGTGCCAGCAGCCCTATCCGGGGGAGAGACTATGGCTACCCCTTC. Protein: CASSPIRGRDYGYPF.

This chain uses TRBV20-1 with TRBJ1-2; tentatively, D is TRBD1 (6 bases). This CDR3 has 11 residues. V was shortened by 5 bases and J by 10 bases, with 14 bases between the two germline ends. Germline V lookup: CDR1 DFQATT, CDR2 SNEGSKA (reference sequence). This CDR3 reads CSALRDITYTF. CDR3 bases: TGCAGTGCTCTCCGGGACATTACCTACACCTTC.

This clonotype was seen only a few times. The chain links TRBV5-4 to TRBJ2-7, with 10 bases fitting TRBD2. Per the germline V gene, CDR1 is SGHNT and CDR2 is YYREEE (reference sequence). The CDR3 is 15 amino acids. Trimming removed 3 bases from V and 0 bases from J; junction bases left unmatched: 3. The CDR3 loop reads CASSSGTSVSYEQYF. The CDR3 region has the DNA TGTGCCAGCAGCTCCGGGACTAGCGTCTCCTACGAGCAGTACTTC.

V gene TRBV3-1 combines with J gene TRBJ2-2; D not resolved. Germline V lookup: CDR1 LGHDT, CDR2 YNNKEL (reference sequence). The CDR3 has 13 residues. The V end was cut by 5 bases, the J end by 3 bases, with 7 bases between. The CDR3 DNA follows: TGTGCCAGCAGCTCCCGTCACACCGGGGAGCTGTTTTTT. Its translation is CASSSRHTGELFF.

This clonotype came up a few times. The chain carries TRBV3-1 and TRBJ2-3; TRBD2 matches at 8 bases. J gave up 4 bases and V 4 bases, and 7 bases lay outside the gene matches. Germline CDR1 and CDR2: LGHDT and YNNKEL (reference sequence). The CDR3 runs 15 residues. The CDR3 here is CASSPSAGEPDTQYF. DNA for the CDR3: TGTGCCAGCAGCCCCTCAGCGGGAGAGCCAGATACGCAGTATTTT.

This clonotype was observed a handful of times. The V call is TRBV6-5, the J call TRBJ1-2; a weak D match, TRBD1 (6 bases). Germline V gives CDR1 MNHEY, CDR2 SVGAGI. The CDR3 is made up of 13 amino acids. V gave up 7 bases and J gave up 2 bases, with 11 bases separating them. This chain's CDR3 is CASNSGVNYGYTF. The CDR3 DNA is TGTGCCAGCAACTCAGGGGTCAACTATGGCTACACCTTC.

The V call is TRBV7-9, the J call TRBJ1-1; D is ambiguous. V was shortened by 5 bases and J by 4 bases, with 14 bases between the two germline ends. The CDR3 is made up of 14 amino acids. CDR1 is SEHNR and CDR2 is FQNEAQ in the germline V gene (reference sequence). The CDR3 sequence: CASSHIVGSTEAFF. In DNA form, the CDR3 reads TGTGCCAGCAGCCATATCGTTGGGAGCACTGAAGCTTTCTTT.

At least ten counts were recorded for this clonotype. The chain employs TRBV9 and TRBJ2-1; D might be TRBD2 (6 bases). V was cut by 0 bases and J by 3 bases, with 13 bases left in between. Germline-derived CDR1 and CDR2 are SGDLS and YYNGEE. The CDR3 is made up of 16 amino acids. This CDR3 reads CASSVELADYYNEQFF. The CDR3 region has the DNA TGTGCCAGCAGCGTAGAGTTGGCGGACTACTACAATGAGCAGTTCTTC.

Comment on this clonotype: A much larger clone sits a single nucleotide away, making a read error possible. This CDR3 is missing its conserved last phenylalanine or tryptophan, likely due to a read error. The chain joins TRBV7-3 to TRBJ2-5, with D perhaps TRBD2 (5 bases). This CDR3 contains 14 residues. The germline V gene has CDR1 SGHTA and CDR2 FQGTGA. V was trimmed by 2 bases and J by 7 bases, leaving 14 bases between them. For the CDR3, the DNA is TGTGCCAGCAGCTTATTGGCGGGCGGCGGGACCCAGTACCTC. Its translation: CASSLLAGGGTQYL.

V is TRBV6-1 and J is TRBJ2-7, with D hard to call. CDR3 length equals 15 residues. Deletions cut 7 bases from V and 0 bases from J, with 16 bases between. In germline, CDR1 is MNHNS, CDR2 SASEGT. The CDR3 here is CASTKTWGSSYEQYF. The CDR3 nucleotides read TGTGCCAGCACCAAGACCTGGGGTAGCTCCTACGAGCAGTACTTC.

This clonotype was seen many times. The V call is TRBV5-4, the J call TRBJ1-4; 7 bases line up with TRBD1. From germline, CDR1 is SGHNT and CDR2 YYREEE (reference sequence). The CDR3 length is 14 residues. The V and J ends lost 3 bases and 3 bases, in that order; junction bases with no gene match: 2. The CDR3 sequence is CASSSGGANEKLFF. The DNA of the CDR3 is TGTGCCAGCAGCTCAGGGGGGGCTAATGAAAAACTGTTTTTT.

This sequence joins TRBV2 and TRBJ2-5; 8 bases fit TRBD2. V was pared by 7 bases and J by 1 base, with 8 bases of the junction left unmatched. CDR3 length: 15 residues. The germline gives CDR1 SNHLY, CDR2 FYNNEI. CDR3 nucleotide sequence: TGTGCCAGCAACATAGCGGGGCTTTCCCAAGAGACCCAGTACTTC. Amino acids: CASNIAGLSQETQYF.

The chain is built from TRBV2 and TRBJ2-7; D gene unclear. Trimming removed 4 bases from V and 0 bases from J, with 10 bases in between. The length of the CDR3 is 14 residues. Germline CDR1 SNHLY, CDR2 FYNNEI. CDR3 loop: CASSALSSSYEQYF. Here the CDR3 DNA reads TGTGCCAGCAGTGCCCTTAGCAGCTCCTACGAGCAGTACTTC.

The sample holds a few counts of this clonotype. The chain couples TRBV7-2 to TRBJ1-2; D is unclear. The V and J ends lost 1 base and 12 bases respectively, with 12 bases between them. Germline V gene lookup returns CDR1 SGHTA and CDR2 FQGNSA. This CDR3 contains 12 residues. The CDR3 DNA is TGTGCCAGCAGCTTAGGGGCAGCTGGAAACACCTTC. It translates to CASSLGAAGNTF.

The rearrangement joins TRBV20-1 to TRBJ2-4; no clear D gene. V was cut by 4 bases and J by 1 base, with 11 bases left in between. This CDR3 has 14 residues. CDR1 is DFQATT, CDR2 SNEGSKA, per germline (reference sequence). In DNA, the CDR3 is TGCAGTGCTATCGCCTCACGCGCCAAAAACATTCAGTACTTC. Its protein is CSAIASRAKNIQYF.

This clonotype was counted at least ten times. The CDR3 DNA reads as TGTGCCAGCAGTTCGAGGGAGGGCAATCAGCCCCAGCATTTT. Its translation: CASSSREGNQPQHF. The chain employs TRBV12-3 or TRBV12-4 and TRBJ1-5; the D is unclear. This CDR3 comprises 14 residues. With 4 bases removed from V and 2 bases from J, the gap between germline ends came to 9 bases.

With respect to this clonotype: A much larger clone lies one base from this, so it may be a read error. V usage is TRBV9 and J usage is TRBJ2-1; D ambiguous. The CDR3 runs 11 residues. The germline gives CDR1 SGDLS, CDR2 YYNGEE. The CDR3 here is CANSVSSEQFF. The CDR3 DNA reads TGTGCCAACAGCGTGTCCTCGGAGCAGTTCTTC.

This clonotype occurred many times. The chain uses TRBV7-3 and TRBJ2-1; 10 nucleotides agree with TRBD2. V lost 4 bases, J lost 4 bases, and 1 base stayed unmatched. This CDR3 is built from 14 residues. Per germline, CDR1 SGHTA and CDR2 FQGTGA. The CDR3 is CASSSAGGYNEQFF. The CDR3 nucleotides read TGTGCCAGCAGCTCAGCGGGGGGGTACAATGAGCAGTTCTTC.

This clonotype was detected ten times or more. The chain is built from TRBV15 and TRBJ2-3; D may be TRBD1 (6 bases). The CDR3 sequence is 17 residues long. Per germline, CDR1 LNHNV and CDR2 YYDKDF (reference sequence). V was shortened by 3 bases and J by 6 bases, with 22 bases between the two germline ends. The CDR3 coding sequence is TGTGCCACCAGCAGGCCGGCGCGTGGGGGCGCATTGGATACGCAGTATTTT. It codes for CATSRPARGGALDTQYF.

This clonotype was detected many times. A read error may account for a junction end that differs from germline. This rearrangement joins TRBV12-3 or TRBV12-4 to TRBJ2-3; 8 bases match TRBD2. The CDR3 length is 14 residues. The CDR3 here is CASRLAGSTDTQYF. The CDR3 DNA follows: TGTGCCAGCAGGTTAGCGGGGAGCACAGATACGCAGTATTTT.

This clonotype was seen more than once but under ten times. With a much larger clone just one base away, this may be a read error. The chain is built from TRBV11-2 and TRBJ2-5; 10 bases map to TRBD2. Germline CDR1 reads SGHAT; CDR2 reads FQNNGV. The CDR3 sequence is 16 residues long. V trimming: 7 bases; J trimming: 1 base; junction bases outside the gene matches: 9. Here the CDR3 DNA reads TGTGCCAGCACCCCAGGGACTAGCGCGATCCAAGAGACCCAGTACTTC. This encodes CASTPGTSAIQETQYF.

This clonotype was seen ten or more times. The rearrangement joins TRBV5-1 to TRBJ2-1, with 13 bases that match TRBD2. Trimming cost V 0 bases and J 6 bases; bases outside gene matches: 3. Germline V gene lookup returns CDR1 SGHRS and CDR2 YFSETQ. This CDR3 spans 16 amino acids. The CDR3 nucleotides read TGCGCCAGCAGCTTGGAGGGGACTAGCGGGACCAATGAGCAGTTCTTC. As protein: CASSLEGTSGTNEQFF. The whole variable domain, remainder taken from reference TRBV5-1 and TRBJ2-1, is KAGVTQTPRYLIKTRGQQVTLSCSPISGHRSVSWYQQTPGQGLQFLFEYFSETQRNKGNFPGRFSGRQFSNSRSEMNVSTLELGDSALYLCASSLEGTSGTNEQFFGPGTRLTVL.

This clonotype turned up a few times. A much larger clone is a single base away; this may be a read error. The CDR3 does not close with the conserved phenylalanine or tryptophan, likely indicating a read error. This chain connects TRBV7-7 to TRBJ2-7; 11 bases line up with TRBD1. This CDR3 contains 14 residues. Germline lookup yields CDR1 SSHAT and CDR2 FNYEAQ (reference sequence). The CDR3, as DNA: TGTGCTAGCAGCATAGGACAGGGGGCCCACGAGCAGTACCTC. Protein product: CASSIGQGAHEQYL.